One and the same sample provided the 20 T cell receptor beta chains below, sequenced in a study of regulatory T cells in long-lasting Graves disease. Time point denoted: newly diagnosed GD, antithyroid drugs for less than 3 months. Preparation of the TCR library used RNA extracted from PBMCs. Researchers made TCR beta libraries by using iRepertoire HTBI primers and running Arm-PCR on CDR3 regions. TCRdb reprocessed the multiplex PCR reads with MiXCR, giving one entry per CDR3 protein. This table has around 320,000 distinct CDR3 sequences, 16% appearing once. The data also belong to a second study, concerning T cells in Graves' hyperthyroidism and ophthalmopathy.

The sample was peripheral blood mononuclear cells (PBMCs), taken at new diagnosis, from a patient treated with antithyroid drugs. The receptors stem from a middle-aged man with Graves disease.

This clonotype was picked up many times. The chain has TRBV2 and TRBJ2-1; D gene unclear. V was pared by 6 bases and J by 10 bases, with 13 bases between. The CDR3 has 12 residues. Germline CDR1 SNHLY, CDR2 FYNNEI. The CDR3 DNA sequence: TGTGCCAGCAGGGGTGGGGTTTGGGAGCAGTTCTTC. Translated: CASRGGVWEQFF.

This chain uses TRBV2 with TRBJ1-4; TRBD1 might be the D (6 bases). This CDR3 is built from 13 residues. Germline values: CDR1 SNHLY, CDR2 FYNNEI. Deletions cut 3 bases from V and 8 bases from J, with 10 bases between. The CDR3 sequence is CASSDRGQEKLFF. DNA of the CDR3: TGTGCCAGCAGTGACAGGGGCCAAGAAAAACTGTTTTTT.

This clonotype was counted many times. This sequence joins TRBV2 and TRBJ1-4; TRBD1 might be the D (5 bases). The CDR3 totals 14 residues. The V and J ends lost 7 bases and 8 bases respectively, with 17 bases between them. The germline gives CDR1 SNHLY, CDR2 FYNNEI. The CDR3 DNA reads TGTGCCAGCACTTTCGACAGCGAGCTAGAAAAACTGTTTTTT. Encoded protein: CASTFDSELEKLFF.

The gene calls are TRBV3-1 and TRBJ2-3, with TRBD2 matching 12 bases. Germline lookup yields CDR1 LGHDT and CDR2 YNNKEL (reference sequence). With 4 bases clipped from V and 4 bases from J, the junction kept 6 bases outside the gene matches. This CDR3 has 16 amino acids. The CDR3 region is CASSLSSGGEADTQYF. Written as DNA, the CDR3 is TGTGCCAGCAGCCTTTCTAGCGGGGGGGAAGCAGATACGCAGTATTTT.

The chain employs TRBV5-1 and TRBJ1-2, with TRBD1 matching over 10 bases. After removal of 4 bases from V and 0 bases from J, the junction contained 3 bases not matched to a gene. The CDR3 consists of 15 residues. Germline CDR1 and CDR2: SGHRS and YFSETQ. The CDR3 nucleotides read TGCGCCAGCAGCCCCGGGACAGGGGCTAACTATGGCTACACCTTC. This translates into CASSPGTGANYGYTF.

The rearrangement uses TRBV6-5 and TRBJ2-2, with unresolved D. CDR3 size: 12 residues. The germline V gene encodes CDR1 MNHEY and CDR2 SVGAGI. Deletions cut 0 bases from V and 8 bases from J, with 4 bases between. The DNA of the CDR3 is TGTGCCAGCAGTTACTCGCAGGGGGAGCTGTTTTTT. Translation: CASSYSQGELFF.

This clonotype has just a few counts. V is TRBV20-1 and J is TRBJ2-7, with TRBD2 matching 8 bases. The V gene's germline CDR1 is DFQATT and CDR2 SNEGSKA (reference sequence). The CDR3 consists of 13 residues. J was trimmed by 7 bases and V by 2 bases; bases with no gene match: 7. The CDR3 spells CSARRVAGNEQYF. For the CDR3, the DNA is TGCAGTGCTAGACGGGTAGCGGGGAATGAGCAGTACTTC.

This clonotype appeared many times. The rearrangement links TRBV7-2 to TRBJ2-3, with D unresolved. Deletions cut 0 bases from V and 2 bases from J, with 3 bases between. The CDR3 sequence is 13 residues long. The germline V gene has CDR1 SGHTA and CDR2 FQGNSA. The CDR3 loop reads CASSLAVTDTQYF. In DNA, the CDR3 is TGTGCCAGCAGCTTAGCGGTCACAGATACGCAGTATTTT.

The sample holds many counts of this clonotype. The CDR3 sequence: CASSNPWTGYGYTF. CDR3 DNA: TGTGCCAGCAGCAACCCTTGGACCGGCTATGGCTACACCTTC. The chain recombines TRBV3-1 with TRBJ1-2; D not certain. Germline CDR1 is LGHDT and CDR2 is YNNKEL (reference sequence). V was trimmed by 5 bases and J by 4 bases, leaving 14 bases between them. The CDR3 runs to 14 residues.

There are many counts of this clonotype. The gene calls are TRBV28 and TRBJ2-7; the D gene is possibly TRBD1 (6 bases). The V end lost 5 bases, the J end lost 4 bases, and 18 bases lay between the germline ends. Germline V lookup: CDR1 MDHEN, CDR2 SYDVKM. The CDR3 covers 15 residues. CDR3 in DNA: TGTGCCAGCAGTGGTCGGCAGGGGCTTAGTTACGAGCAGTACTTC. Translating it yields CASSGRQGLSYEQYF.

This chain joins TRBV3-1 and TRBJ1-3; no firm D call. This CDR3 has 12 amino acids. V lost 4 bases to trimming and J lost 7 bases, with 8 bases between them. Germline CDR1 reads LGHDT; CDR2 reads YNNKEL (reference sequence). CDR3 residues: CASSRSENTIYF. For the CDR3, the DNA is TGTGCCAGCAGCCGTTCGGAGAACACCATATATTTT.

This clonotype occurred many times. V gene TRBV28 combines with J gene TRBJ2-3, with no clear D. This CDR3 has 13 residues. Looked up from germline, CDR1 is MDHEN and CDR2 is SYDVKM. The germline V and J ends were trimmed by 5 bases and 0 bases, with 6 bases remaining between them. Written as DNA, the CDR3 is TGTGCCAGCAGTCCCCACAGCACAGATACGCAGTATTTT. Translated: CASSPHSTDTQYF.

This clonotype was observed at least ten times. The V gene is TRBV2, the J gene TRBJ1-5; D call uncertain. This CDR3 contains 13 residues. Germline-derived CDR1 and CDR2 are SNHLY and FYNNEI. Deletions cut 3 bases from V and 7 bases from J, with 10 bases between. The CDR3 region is CASSERAQQPQHF. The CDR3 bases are TGTGCCAGCAGTGAGAGGGCCCAACAGCCCCAGCATTTT.

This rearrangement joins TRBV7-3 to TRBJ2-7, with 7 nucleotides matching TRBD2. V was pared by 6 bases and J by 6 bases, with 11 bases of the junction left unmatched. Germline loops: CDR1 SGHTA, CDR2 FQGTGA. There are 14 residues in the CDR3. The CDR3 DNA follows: TGTGCCAGCAGTCCCAGCGGGGCCCCCCTCGAGCAGTACTTC. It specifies CASSPSGAPLEQYF.

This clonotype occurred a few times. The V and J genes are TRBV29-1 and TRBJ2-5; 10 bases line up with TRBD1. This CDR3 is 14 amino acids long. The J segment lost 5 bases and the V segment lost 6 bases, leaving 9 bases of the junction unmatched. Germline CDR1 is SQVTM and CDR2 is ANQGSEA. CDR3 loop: CSVRRQGAGETQYF. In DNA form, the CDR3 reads TGCAGCGTCCGCAGACAGGGGGCGGGGGAGACCCAGTACTTC.

The CDR3 protein is CASSPFRGETGELFF. In nucleotides, the CDR3 is TGTGCCAGCTCACCATTTAGAGGGGAGACCGGGGAGCTGTTTTTT. The chain has TRBV18 and TRBJ2-2; the D gene could be TRBD1 or TRBD2 (5 bases each). This CDR3 region has 15 residues. Germline CDR1 is KGHSH and CDR2 is LQKENI. With 2 bases removed from V and 5 bases from J, the gap between germline ends came to 12 bases.

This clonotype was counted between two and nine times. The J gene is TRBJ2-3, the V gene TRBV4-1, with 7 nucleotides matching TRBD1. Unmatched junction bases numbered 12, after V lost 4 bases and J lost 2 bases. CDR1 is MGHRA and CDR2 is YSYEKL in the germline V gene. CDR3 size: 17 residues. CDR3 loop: CASSLTPWGQPTDTQYF. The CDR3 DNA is TGCGCCAGCAGCCTCACTCCTTGGGGACAGCCCACAGATACGCAGTATTTT.

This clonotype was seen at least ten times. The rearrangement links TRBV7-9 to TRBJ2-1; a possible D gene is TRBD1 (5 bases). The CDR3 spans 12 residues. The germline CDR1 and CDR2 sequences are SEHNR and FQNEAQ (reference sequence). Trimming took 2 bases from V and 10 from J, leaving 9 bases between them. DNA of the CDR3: TGTGCCAGCAGCTTAAGTCGGACAGAGCAGTTCTTC. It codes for CASSLSRTEQFF.

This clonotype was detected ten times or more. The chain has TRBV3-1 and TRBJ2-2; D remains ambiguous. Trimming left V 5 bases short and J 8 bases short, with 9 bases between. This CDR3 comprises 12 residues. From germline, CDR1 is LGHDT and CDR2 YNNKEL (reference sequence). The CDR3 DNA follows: TGTGCCAGCAGCGTAAGGTCGGGGGAGCTGTTTTTT. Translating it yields CASSVRSGELFF.

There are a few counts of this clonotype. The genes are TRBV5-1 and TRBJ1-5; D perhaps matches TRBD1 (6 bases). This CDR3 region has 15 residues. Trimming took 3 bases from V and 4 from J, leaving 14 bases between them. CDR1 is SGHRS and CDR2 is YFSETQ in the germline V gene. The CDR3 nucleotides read TGCGCCAGCAGCTGGACCGGGACACCAAATCAGCCCCAGCATTTT. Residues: CASSWTGTPNQPQHF.